This is a list of T cell receptor beta chains from one sample in a study of shared clonotypes between healthy human individuals. Repertoires were generated with immunoSEQ multiplex PCR, while TCRdb's copy carries only in-frame clones and drops some. Among a few million clones, roughly nine tenths were seen once, and the ten largest hold over 0.12%. The sequencing input was naive CD4+ T cells sorted from blood. These receptors were taken from a man aged 18 to 30 in good health. Both conserved end residues are part of each CDR3. The order of the fields is J gene, V gene, clone size, CDR3 protein. The size entry is marked missing in some rows and otherwise reads once, few, many or a size class.

>TRBJ2-7|TRBV27|.
CASSWASGGVYEQYF
>TRBJ1-1|TRBV6-1|.
CASSALEGSTEAFF
>TRBJ2-7|TRBV7-8|.
CASSLGDSEGYEQYF
>TRBJ2-7|TRBV28|.
CASSPGLTDYEQYF
>TRBJ2-3|TRBV9|.
CASSGRDRATDTQYF
>TRBJ2-3|TRBV7-9|once
CASSLGRTSGSTDTQYF
>TRBJ2-2|TRBV7-9|.
CASSLGPGLAGVTGELFF
>TRBJ2-7|TRBV6-5|.
CASRGATRDEQYF
>TRBJ1-2|TRBV29-1|.
CSVEDQVGNYGYTF
>TRBJ2-7|TRBV5-1|.
CASSLQAFYEQYF
>TRBJ2-7|TRBV18|.
CASSPVPSQVGEQYF
>TRBJ1-5|TRBV7-6|.
CASSLNRDPNQPQHF
>TRBJ1-3|TRBV19|.
CASSIAQTSSGNTIYF
>TRBJ2-3|TRBV10-2|.
CASSFMTQTDTQYF
>TRBJ2-7|TRBV6-6|.
CASSYDYLTYEQYF
>TRBJ2-2|TRBV5-1|.
CASSLVGPGELFF
>.|TRBV28|.
CASSEIYYEQYF
>TRBJ1-5|TRBV30|.
CAWAGERGQPQHF